This T cell receptor beta chain emerged from a study of T cells after yellow fever vaccination. This clonotype came up many times. TCRdb re-derived calls from the 5' RACE reads in MiXCR, one entry per CDR3 protein. The table shows about 73,000 distinct CDR3 sequences, with almost 8% occurring only once. The material sequenced was CD8+ T cells sorted from PBMCs, taken on the day of the yellow fever booster vaccination. The receptor's source is a man aged 25 to 40 who received the YFV17D yellow fever vaccine.

This CDR3 reads CASSDKAGVFNEQFF. The DNA of the CDR3 is TGTGCCAGCAGTGACAAAGCGGGAGTCTTTAATGAGCAGTTCTTC. The V and J genes are TRBV6-4 and TRBJ2-1; 8 bases line up with TRBD2. Germline CDR1 is MRHNA and CDR2 is SNTAGT. V shed 2 bases and J 7 bases; nucleotides not matched to a gene: 7. This CDR3 comprises 15 residues.